This TCR beta chain was found in a study of regulatory T cells in long-lasting Graves disease. The time point here: newly diagnosed GD, antithyroid drugs for less than 3 months. Making the TCR library involved RNA that had been extracted from PBMCs. There are 13 residues in the CDR3. Trimming took off 6 bases at V and 16 bases at J, with 22 bases between the two ends. Germline V gene data show CDR1 as MNHNS and CDR2 as SASEGT. This clonotype was counted between two and nine times. Sequencing libraries for TCR beta were prepared with iRepertoire HTBI primers and Arm-PCR of CDR3 regions. One entry per CDR3 protein, called by TCRdb with MiXCR from the multiplex PCR reads. The sample includes 680,000 or so distinct CDR3 sequences, 15% to 20% seen only once; the top ten take about 17%. These same records also appear under a second study, on T cells in Graves' hyperthyroidism and ophthalmopathy.

The chain is built from TRBV6-1 and TRBJ2-1; the D is unclear. Sequencing used peripheral blood mononuclear cells (PBMCs), obtained at new diagnosis, from a patient treated with antithyroid drugs. The clonotype was recovered from a young woman with Graves disease. The CDR3 bases are TGTGCCAGCAGGCCACCGGGTAACCCGACTCGATTCTTC. Protein product: CASRPPGNPTRFF.